A single sample is the source of the 25 T cell receptor beta chains below, sequenced in a study of cytomegalovirus exposure and HLA in healthy donors. Use of 60 Vbeta and 13 Jbeta primers characterized the PCR. Using immunoSEQ multiplex PCR, the repertoire was profiled, and TCRdb retains in-frame clones only, with some absent. The table records around 170,000 clones, about 72% of them present only once. Sequenced input: PBMCs. These receptors were obtained from a girl between 10 and 17 years old in good health and CMV-seronegative.

The chain combines TRBV27 with TRBJ2-3, with D perhaps matching TRBD2 (5 bases). V lost 6 bases to trimming and J lost 3 bases, with 13 bases between them. CDR1 MNHEY and CDR2 SMNVEV come from the germline V gene (reference sequence). This CDR3 comprises 14 residues. The CDR3 loop is CASSPTTTTDTQYF. DNA for the CDR3: TGTGCCAGCAGCCCCACGACTACTACAGATACGCAGTATTTT.

This chain uses TRBV10-3 with TRBJ1-1, with 7 bases aligning to TRBD1. J was trimmed by 1 base and V by 5 bases; bases with no gene match: 4. Germline V lookup: CDR1 ENHRY, CDR2 SYGVKD. The CDR3 is made up of 14 amino acids. For the CDR3, the DNA is TGTGCCATCAGTTGGGGACAGCCGAACACTGAAGCTTTCTTT. Encoded protein: CAISWGQPNTEAFF.

The gene calls are TRBV5-6 and TRBJ1-5; D unresolved. Germline values: CDR1 SGHDT, CDR2 YYEEEE. This CDR3 has 13 residues. Trimming stripped 4 bases from V and 4 bases from J, with 9 bases between. The DNA for the CDR3 is TGTGCCAGCAGCCCCACGGGAAATCAGCCCCAGCATTTT. It encodes CASSPTGNQPQHF.

V usage is TRBV6-6 and J usage is TRBJ1-5, with TRBD1 matching over 8 bases. Germline V CDR1 and CDR2: MNHNY, SVGAGI (reference sequence). CDR3 length: 14 residues. V shed 6 bases and J 1 base; nucleotides not matched to a gene: 2. CDR3: CASSRGQSNQPQHF. The CDR3 coding sequence is TGTGCCAGCAGCAGGGGGCAGAGCAATCAGCCCCAGCATTTT.

In this sample, this clone turned up once. The V and J genes are TRBV5-1 and TRBJ2-7, with TRBD1 as a possible D gene (5 bases). The germline V gene has CDR1 SGHRS and CDR2 YFSETQ. This CDR3 spans 14 amino acids. The germline V and J ends were trimmed by 6 bases and 1 base, with 14 bases remaining between them. CDR3: CASKLGSGSYEQYF. The CDR3 DNA reads as TGCGCCAGCAAATTGGGTTCAGGGTCCTACGAGCAGTACTTC.

The chain has TRBV10-1 and TRBJ2-5, with 15 bases identical to TRBD2. The CDR3 contains 14 residues. V dropped 6 bases and J dropped 7; count of bases not matched to a gene: 3. Germline lookup yields CDR1 WNHNN and CDR2 SYGVQD (reference sequence). The CDR3 is CASSPGLAGGTQYF. For the CDR3, the DNA is TGCGCCAGCAGCCCGGGACTAGCGGGGGGGACCCAGTACTTC.

The rearrangement uses TRBV5-1 and TRBJ2-3; the match to TRBD2 covers 8 bases. CDR3 size: 15 residues. CDR1 and CDR2 (germline): SGHRS, YFSETQ. Germline trimming cut 0 bases from V and 1 base from J; bases unmatched to any gene: 1. The CDR3 here is CASSLALAGTDTQYF. CDR3 sequence (DNA): TGCGCCAGCAGCTTGGCACTAGCGGGCACAGATACGCAGTATTTT.

J is TRBJ2-7 and V is TRBV12-5, with D unclear. V lost 0 bases and J lost 4, with 4 bases in between. The CDR3 runs 12 residues. Per the germline V gene, CDR1 is LGHNT and CDR2 is FRNRAP. The CDR3: CASGLVYYEQYF. CDR3 in DNA: TGTGCTAGTGGTTTGGTATATTACGAGCAGTACTTC.

The V and J genes are TRBV2 and TRBJ1-6; D ambiguous. Trimming took off 8 bases at V and 11 bases at J, with 13 bases between the two ends. CDR3 length: 12 residues. Germline lookup yields CDR1 SNHLY and CDR2 FYNNEI. CDR3 residues: CASSTNGAPLHF. Written as DNA, the CDR3 is TGTGCCAGCTCCACGAACGGAGCACCCCTCCACTTT.

This chain connects TRBV27 to TRBJ2-4; D is ambiguous. The CDR3 length is 14 residues. V was shortened by 4 bases and J by 0 bases, with 7 bases between the two germline ends. Germline assignment: CDR1 MNHEY and CDR2 SMNVEV (reference sequence). This CDR3 is CASSSLLAKNIQYF. DNA of the CDR3: TGTGCCAGCAGTTCCCTCCTAGCCAAAAACATTCAGTACTTC.

The rearrangement uses TRBV7-8 and TRBJ1-6; D might be TRBD1 (6 bases). This CDR3 comprises 17 residues. V lost 1 base and J 6 bases, leaving 16 bases between the germline ends. The germline gives CDR1 SGHVS, CDR2 FQNEAQ. The CDR3 sequence is CASSLGLQGKGNSPLHF. The CDR3 DNA follows: TGTGCCAGCAGCTTAGGCCTTCAGGGGAAGGGTAATTCACCCCTCCACTTT.

The V call is TRBV6-6, the J call TRBJ2-2, with 14 nucleotides matching TRBD2. The CDR3 extends over 15 amino acids. J lost 6 bases, V lost 4 bases, and 1 base had no gene match. CDR1 is MNHNY, CDR2 SVGAGI, per germline (reference sequence). CDR3 nucleotides: TGTGCCAGCAGTTCGACTAGCGGGGGGGCCGGGGAGCTGTTTTTT. Encoded protein: CASSSTSGGAGELFF.

The chain has TRBV10-3 and TRBJ2-2, with TRBD1 matching over 8 bases. Unmatched junction bases numbered 9, after V lost 11 bases and J lost 7 bases. The CDR3 is 13 residues long. From germline, CDR1 is ENHRY and CDR2 SYGVKD. DNA of the CDR3: TGTGCCTCCAGGGGGCCCAGGGGCGGGGAGCTGTTTTTT. This encodes CASRGPRGGELFF.

This chain joins TRBV7-2 and TRBJ1-6, with D maybe TRBD1 (6 bases). The V gene's germline CDR1 is SGHTA and CDR2 FQGNSA. V lost 5 bases and J 5 bases, leaving 16 bases between the germline ends. This CDR3 has 16 amino acids. Here the CDR3 DNA reads TGTGCCAGCAGCACCCGTGGACAGCTTGATAATTCACCCCTCCACTTT. This codes for CASSTRGQLDNSPLHF.

This clone was detected only a few times. The chain has TRBV5-5 and TRBJ2-1; D is possibly TRBD1 (6 bases). V shed 0 bases and J shed 5 bases, with 12 bases lying between them. CDR1 and CDR2 (germline): SGHKS, YYEKEE (reference sequence). This CDR3 contains 15 residues. The CDR3 sequence is CASSLEGGAHNEQFF. In DNA, the CDR3 is TGTGCCAGCAGCTTGGAAGGGGGTGCTCACAATGAGCAGTTCTTC.

The V gene is TRBV16, the J gene TRBJ2-7; perhaps TRBD1 as D (6 bases). CDR1 is KGHSY and CDR2 is FQNENV in the germline V gene. With 0 bases removed from V and 0 bases from J, the gap between germline ends came to 15 bases. CDR3 length: 17 residues. In DNA, the CDR3 is TGTGCCAGCAGCCAATCGTACCGGGACATTCGCTCCTACGAGCAGTACTTC. It is translated as CASSQSYRDIRSYEQYF.

This chain links TRBV5-5 with TRBJ1-2; TRBD1 aligns across 8 bases. The V segment lost 4 bases and the J segment 6 bases; nucleotides outside the gene matches: 5. This CDR3 comprises 13 residues. CDR1 SGHKS and CDR2 YYEKEE come from the germline V gene (reference sequence). CDR3 region: CASSDGTGNGYTF. CDR3 DNA: TGTGCCAGCAGCGACGGGACAGGCAATGGCTACACCTTC. The full variable domain, its missing parts supplied by reference TRBV5-5 and TRBJ1-2, is DAGVTQSPTHLIKTRGQQVTLRCSPISGHKSVSWYQQVLGQGPQFIFQYYEKEERGRGNFPDRFSARQFPNYSSELNVNALLLGDSALYLCASSDGTGNGYTFGSGTRLTVV.

The rearrangement joins TRBV6-5 to TRBJ2-2; D is perhaps TRBD2 (5 bases). Germline values: CDR1 MNHEY, CDR2 SVGAGI. V was cut by 10 bases and J by 2 bases, with 17 bases left in between. This CDR3 spans 15 amino acids. The CDR3 reads CAIRTSGSNTGELFF. The CDR3 coding sequence is TGTGCCATCCGGACGAGTGGGAGCAACACCGGGGAGCTGTTTTTT.

The rearrangement links TRBV5-1 to TRBJ1-3, with TRBD1 matching 7 bases. The CDR3 length is 16 residues. Germline CDR1 reads SGHRS; CDR2 reads YFSETQ. The V segment lost 0 bases and the J segment 0 bases; nucleotides outside the gene matches: 3. The CDR3 protein is CASSLGDSYSGNTIYF. CDR3 sequence (DNA): TGCGCCAGCAGCTTGGGGGACAGCTACTCTGGAAACACCATATATTTT.

This clone was counted a single time. This chain joins TRBV7-9 and TRBJ1-5; D call uncertain. Per germline, CDR1 SEHNR and CDR2 FQNEAQ (reference sequence). Trimming left V 5 bases short and J 0 bases short, with 8 bases between. The CDR3 is 14 amino acids. CDR3 nucleotide sequence: TGTGCCAGCAGCCAGGCAGATAGCAATCAGCCCCAGCATTTT. Amino acids: CASSQADSNQPQHF. The entire variable domain, with the rest obtained from reference TRBV7-9 and TRBJ1-5, is as follows: DTGVSQNPRHKITKRGQNVTFRCDPISEHNRLYWYRQTLGQGPEFLTYFQNEAQLEKSRLLSDRFSAERPKGSFSTLEIQRTEQGDSAMYLCASSQADSNQPQHFGDGTRLSIL.

V usage is TRBV19 and J usage is TRBJ1-2; D is ambiguous. V was clipped by 2 bases and J by 5 bases, with 12 bases between them. CDR3 size: 14 residues. Germline V gene data show CDR1 as LNHDA and CDR2 as SQIVND (reference sequence). The CDR3 coding sequence is TGTGCCAGTAGTATACTGTCAGCGAGTTATGGCTACACCTTC. Residues: CASSILSASYGYTF.

This clone was observed a few times. This chain connects TRBV14 to TRBJ2-5; D gene ambiguous. This CDR3 has 16 residues. Germline V CDR1 and CDR2: SGHDN, FVKESK. Deletions cut 2 bases from V and 2 bases from J, with 15 bases between. The CDR3 bases are TGTGCCAGCAGCCAACGGGTACCACATTTTCAAGAGACCCAGTACTTC. Residues: CASSQRVPHFQETQYF.

The chain joins TRBV5-6 to TRBJ1-3, with TRBD1 matching 7 bases. The V gene's germline CDR1 is SGHDT and CDR2 YYEEEE. The V segment lost 7 bases and the J segment 0 bases; nucleotides outside the gene matches: 7. The CDR3 has 15 amino acids. CDR3 protein: CASLMTGSSGNTIYF. Written as DNA, the CDR3 is TGTGCCAGCCTGATGACAGGGAGCTCTGGAAACACCATATATTTT.

This chain links TRBV9 with TRBJ2-1; D might be TRBD2 (5 bases). The V end was cut by 5 bases, the J end by 6 bases, with 9 bases between. The CDR3 covers 12 residues. Per germline, CDR1 SGDLS and CDR2 YYNGEE. CDR3 sequence: CASSPGSNEQFF. CDR3 sequence (DNA): TGTGCCAGCAGTCCGGGATCCAATGAGCAGTTCTTC.

V gene TRBV5-1 combines with J gene TRBJ1-6, with D possibly being TRBD1 (5 bases). The CDR3 runs 17 residues. The germline V gene encodes CDR1 SGHRS and CDR2 YFSETQ. Deletions cut 2 bases from V and 0 bases from J, with 12 bases between. The CDR3 loop is CASSLSGRASYNSPLHF. The CDR3 nucleotides are TGCGCCAGCAGCTTATCAGGGAGGGCCTCCTATAATTCACCCCTCCACTTT.